Reported below is one T cell receptor beta chain. Original handling: Amplification of reference gene primers provided the estimated nucleated cell counts. The table came from immunoSEQ multiplex PCR; TCRdb's copy has only in-frame clones and leaves some out. The V and J calls and the clone size are those of that table, but D and trimming were determined from the DNA. This table holds about 140,000 clones, 75% to 90% found once. This sample stems from a study of blood T cell repertoires in COVID-19. Background on the study: Sites in the United States, Italy and Spain provided acute and convalescent COVID-19 samples. From T cells, B-cell-depleted T cells, or PBMCs came the material, which was cDNA or gDNA.

Germline V gene data show CDR1 as SNHLY and CDR2 as FYNNEI. The CDR3 runs 13 residues. Unmatched junction bases numbered 1, after V lost 4 bases and J lost 4 bases. The chain carries TRBV2 and TRBJ1-1; 9 bases match TRBD1. This sequence originates from a man aged 65 to 79 who had recovered from COVID-19. The sample comprised peripheral blood. CDR3 protein: CASSGTGVTEAFF. CDR3 DNA sequence: TGTGCCAGCAGTGGGACAGGGGTCACTGAAGCTTTCTTT.